This TCR beta chain is from a study of identifying expanded T cells in peripheral blood (dated by TCRdb to between 2018 and 2021). Concerning the study at large: Four technical replicates, made by sequencing separate aliquots from the same pool of genomic DNA, were compared pairwise. Study-wide conclusions, independent of this receptor: For all healthy donors, the variance in clone template counts between two-week samples rose significantly as total template count increased. Across all healthy-donor time intervals, the beta-binomial model significantly cut both the number of clones called differentially abundant and the false-positive rate. The authors expected that biological variance in healthy repertoires might rise further over much longer intervals, such as months to years. Between technical replicates the binomial model flagged approximately 1.3 differentially abundant clones, whereas over around two weeks the binomial model flagged about 16.4 and over about four weeks approximately 20.

In regard to this clone: This clone's antigen is unknown. No base quality values were provided; no much bigger clone lies one nucleotide off.

No immune events such as infections were documented for the healthy donors during the collection period. Healthy-donor blood repertoires served as a training cohort to calibrate time-dependent variance in a beta-binomial model of T-cell clone differential abundance. The training cohort comprised about ten healthy donors, 3 female and 7 male. On average the donors were about 45 years old, and their ages spanned about 29 to 65 years. Whole blood was collected from each healthy donor at three time points spaced around 2 weeks apart and obtained from a commercial supplier. For immunosequencing, genomic DNA was extracted from unsorted whole blood. TCRbeta CDR3 regions were profiled by bias-controlled multiplex PCR amplification of genomic DNA with the immunoSEQ Assay. From the authors' description of their analysis: To quantify the absolute abundance of each unique TCRbeta CDR3 region, the sequences were collapsed and filtered. Differential abundance was assessed using a binomial (Fisher-equivalent) model and a beta-binomial model in which time-dependent variance fitted from healthy donors was added. Clones with fewer than 5 combined templates were excluded, and clones with Benjamini-Hochberg FDR below 0.01 were called differentially abundant. Using the form v = (b*log(k)+a)^2, the beta-binomial variance was modeled as a function of the total template count across the two samples. TCRdb mirrors the immuneACCESS table, restricted to in-frame sequences. Some clones are absent from its copies; in checked studies, under half trace to an unresolved V gene, and the reason for the others is unknown. V, J and clone size are taken as reported in that table, and D and trimming were inferred from the DNA itself. The sample table lists approximately 110,000 clones, around 89% of them with a count of one. About 16% of the sample belongs to the ten largest clones.

CDR1 and CDR2 are drawn from the germline V gene: MRHNA, SNTAGT. The CDR3 goes from the cysteine to the phenylalanine over 17 residues. Only CDR3 DNA is held: 51 bases, read in frame from base 1. Cut back by 2 bases and 7 bases, the V and J ends lie 21 bases apart. The receptor comes from a person aged 18 to 70 in good health. The sample consisted of blood. The rearrangement joined TRBV6-4 to TRBJ1-5, with the D gene uncertain. CDR3 sequence: CASSDPLNPWVRQPQHF. The DNA sequence is given as TGTGCCAGCAGTGACCCTCTTAACCCTTGGGTCCGCCAGCCCCAGCATTTT.